This is a list of T cell receptor beta chains from one sample in a study of T cell changes during pregnancy in multiple sclerosis. The protocol was immunoSEQ multiplex PCR, while the TCRdb copy is restricted to in-frame clones and leaves out a portion. Among tens of thousands of clones listed, approximately 92% were seen once. Here the sequenced sample was CD4+ T cells from peripheral blood mononuclear cells, taken before pregnancy. The receptors stem from a female donor with multiple sclerosis, enrolled in a pregnancy study. CDR3s include the opening cysteine and the closing phenylalanine or tryptophan. A D gene is named only where the DNA matches it firmly. A row's size may be missing; if present it is once, few, many or a size class.

D,J,size,V,DNA,CDR3
TRBD2,TRBJ2-7,-,TRBV2,TGTGCCAGCAGTGAAGGAGCGGGGGGGTTCTACGAGCAGTACTTC,CASSEGAGGFYEQYF
TRBD2,TRBJ2-2,-,TRBV9,TGTGCCAGCAGCGTACAGACTAGCGGGATTCAGGGCGGGGAGCTGTTTTTT,CASSVQTSGIQGGELFF
TRBD1,TRBJ1-1,-,TRBV4-1,TGCGCCAGCAGCCTAGACACAGGGGGTTTCACTGAAGCTTTCTTT,CASSLDTGGFTEAFF
TRBD2,TRBJ2-7,-,TRBV5-6,TGTGCCAGCAGCTTATCCAGACTAGCGGGATCCTACGAGCAGTACTTC,CASSLSRLAGSYEQYF
TRBD1,TRBJ1-2,-,TRBV6-5,TGTGCCAGCAGTTACGGCCCAGGGGGGTATGGCTACACCTTC,CASSYGPGGYGYTF
-,TRBJ2-2,-,TRBV29-1,TGCAGCGTTGAGGAGGGGGCTGCGAACACCGGGGAGCTGTTTTTT,CSVEEGAANTGELFF
TRBD1,TRBJ2-4,-,TRBV9,TGTGCCAGCAGCGCCACAGGGGGCAAAAACATTCAGTACTTC,CASSATGGKNIQYF
-,TRBJ1-1,-,TRBV28,TGTGCCAGCAGTCCGCCCCCCCGGGGCACTGAAGCTTTCTTT,CASSPPPRGTEAFF
-,TRBJ2-3,-,TRBV5-1,TGCGCCAGCAGCTTGGAAGGCGGGCCTAGCACAGATACGCAGTATTTT,CASSLEGGPSTDTQYF
TRBD1,TRBJ1-5,-,TRBV28,TGTGCCAGCAGTTCGGGACAGGGCAACAATCAGCCCCAGCATTTT,CASSSGQGNNQPQHF
-,TRBJ2-7,-,TRBV9,TGTGCCAGCAGCGTAGGCAGCGAAACCTACGAGCAGTACTTC,CASSVGSETYEQYF
TRBD2,TRBJ2-2,-,TRBV6-4,TGTGCCAGCAGTGACTCTAGCGGGAGAGGGTCCGGGGAGCTGTTTTTT,CASSDSSGRGSGELFF
TRBD2,TRBJ2-6,-,TRBV7-2,TGTGCCAGCAGCTTAAACGGAGCGGGGGGCTCTGGGGCCAACGTCCTGACTTTC,CASSLNGAGGSGANVLTF
TRBD1,TRBJ1-5,-,TRBV19,TGTGCCAGTAGCGAACAGGGGGCAGGGCAGCCCCAGCATTTT,CASSEQGAGQPQHF
TRBD1,TRBJ1-5,-,TRBV29-1,TGCAGCGTTGAGGAGGGGGCTGGGCAGCCCCAGCATTTT,CSVEEGAGQPQHF
-,TRBJ2-5,-,TRBV19,TGTGCCAGCACAGGGAATAGCGCGCGAGAGACCCAGTACTTC,CASTGNSARETQYF
TRBD1,TRBJ1-3,-,TRBV9,TGTGCCAGCAGCGTAGGCCAGGGGGGCAACTCTGGAAACACCATATATTTT,CASSVGQGGNSGNTIYF
TRBD2,TRBJ2-1,-,TRBV30,TGTGCCTGGTGTCTACTAGCGGGGGGGCTCGGTGAGCAGTTCTTC,CAWCLLAGGLGEQFF
-,TRBJ2-7,-,TRBV27,TGTGCCTCCTCACGGGGGTCCTACGAGCAGTACTTC,CASSRGSYEQYF
-,TRBJ2-7,-,TRBV2,TGTGCCAGCAGTGAAAGGACTCCTAACGAGCAGTACTTC,CASSERTPNEQYF
TRBD2,TRBJ2-5,-,TRBV2,TGTGCCAGCAGTGGGACTAGCGGGTACCAAGAGACCCAGTACTTC,CASSGTSGYQETQYF
TRBD1,TRBJ2-5,-,TRBV19,TGTGCCAGTAGTCCCCAGAGACAGGGCAAAGAGACCCAGTACTTC,CASSPQRQGKETQYF
-,TRBJ2-4,-,TRBV30,TGTGCCTGGAGCGGACCAGGATCGGGGGGCTTAGGAGACATTCAGTACTTC,CAWSGPGSGGLGDIQYF
-,TRBJ1-6,-,TRBV7-8,TGTGCCAGCAGCCCCAGGCAGGGTTTCGGAAGTTCACCCCTCCACTTT,CASSPRQGFGSSPLHF
-,TRBJ1-1,-,TRBV5-8,TGTGCCAGCAGCTTTTGGGGGACTGCTGCTTTCTTT,CASSFWGTAAFF
-,TRBJ2-1,-,TRBV7-6,TGTGCCAGCAGCGCCGAACAGGCCTCCTACAATGAGCAGTTCTTC,CASSAEQASYNEQFF
-,TRBJ2-3,-,TRBV5-1,TGCGCCAGCAGCTTGGCGGGACACCGCACAGATACGCAGTATTTT,CASSLAGHRTDTQYF
-,TRBJ1-4,once,TRBV7-6,TGTGCCAGCAGCTTCGGGGGAGAAAAACTGTTTTTT,CASSFGGEKLFF
-,TRBJ1-2,-,TRBV19,TGTGCCAGTAGTATCGCTGACACACTCTATGGCTACACCTTC,CASSIADTLYGYTF
TRBD1,TRBJ1-1,-,TRBV2,TGTGCCAGCAGTGAAGGGGACAGGATGGGAGCTTTCTTT,CASSEGDRMGAFF
-,TRBJ1-1,-,TRBV18,TGTGCCAGCCTTCAGGGAAGTAACACTGAAGCTTTCTTT,CASLQGSNTEAFF
TRBD2,TRBJ2-3,-,TRBV5-6,TGTGCCAGCAGCGGTGTAGCGGGAGACACGCAGTATTTT,CASSGVAGDTQYF
TRBD1,TRBJ2-5,-,TRBV7-3,TGTGCCAGCAGTTCTCAAGGGACAGTCCAAGAGACCCAGTACTTC,CASSSQGTVQETQYF
TRBD1,TRBJ2-5,-,TRBV7-9,TGTGCCAGCAGCTTAGGAGGGACAGGAGGCGAGACCCAGTACTTC,CASSLGGTGGETQYF
TRBD2,TRBJ2-2,-,TRBV7-8,TGTGCCAGCTCCCCTTTAGCGGGGGGGAACACCGGGGAGCTGTTTTTT,CASSPLAGGNTGELFF
TRBD2,TRBJ2-1,-,TRBV7-2,TGTGCCAGCAGCTTAGATAGGCCTAGCGGGGCCTACAATGAGCAGTTCTTC,CASSLDRPSGAYNEQFF
-,TRBJ1-1,-,TRBV9,TGTGCCAGCAGCGTAGATGGACAGAGTAACACTGAAGCTTTCTTT,CASSVDGQSNTEAFF
TRBD2,TRBJ2-3,-,TRBV5-6,TGTGCCAGCAGCTTGAGAGCGGGGGGCCGTGCAGATACGCAGTATTTT,CASSLRAGGRADTQYF
-,TRBJ1-5,-,TRBV2,TGTGCCAGCAGCCGGGGGGGAAATCAGCCCCAGCATTTT,CASSRGGNQPQHF
-,TRBJ1-5,-,TRBV6-5,TGTGCCAGCAGTTCCACAATAAATCAGCCCCAGCATTTT,CASSSTINQPQHF
TRBD1,TRBJ1-2,-,TRBV2,TGTGCCAGCACCAAGAGACAGGGGCATAGCTACACCTTC,CASTKRQGHSYTF
-,TRBJ1-1,-,TRBV18,TGTGCCAGCTCACGAGCCATAACAGGGCCCGCCGGGGCTTTCTTT,CASSRAITGPAGAFF
TRBD2,TRBJ2-1,-,TRBV9,TGTGCCAGCAGCGTAGGGGCTAGCGGGGAGTACAATGAGCAGTTCTTC,CASSVGASGEYNEQFF
-,TRBJ1-1,-,TRBV14,TGTGCCAGCAGCCAGAAGCAGGGGCTTGGCACTGAAGCTTTCTTT,CASSQKQGLGTEAFF
-,TRBJ1-1,-,TRBV30,TGTGCCTGGAGTGTACTAGTAAGAGGTTTAGCGAACACTGAAGCTTTCTTT,CAWSVLVRGLANTEAFF
-,TRBJ2-2,few,TRBV9,TGTGCCAGCAGCGTAGATAGAGGGGAGCTGTTTTTT,CASSVDRGELFF
-,TRBJ2-1,-,TRBV9,TGTGCCAGCAGCGTAGGTAGCGGAAGGGTCTTTAATGAGCAGTTCTTC,CASSVGSGRVFNEQFF
-,TRBJ1-4,-,TRBV5-5,TGTGCCAGCAGCTTGTTCGGGACACTTAATGAAAAACTGTTTTTT,CASSLFGTLNEKLFF
TRBD1,TRBJ1-1,-,TRBV29-1,TGCAGCGTAATACAGGGGGCGCTGAACACTGAAGCTTTCTTT,CSVIQGALNTEAFF
-,TRBJ1-5,-,TRBV27,TGTGCCAGCAGTTTACAGGGGCGCAATCAGCCCCAGCATTTT,CASSLQGRNQPQHF
-,TRBJ1-1,-,TRBV10-3,TGTGCCATCAGTGAGGTGGGCAGGGGCACTGAAGCTTTCTTT,CAISEVGRGTEAFF
-,TRBJ1-1,-,TRBV18,TGTGCCAGCTGCGTCCCTAACACTGAAGCTTTCTTT,CASCVPNTEAFF
-,TRBJ2-3,-,TRBV2,TGTGCCAGCAATGATCCAGGTCCCCACACAGATACGCAGTATTTT,CASNDPGPHTDTQYF